The clone carrying this T cell receptor beta chain showed up just a few times. Its antigen is unidentified. The sample originates from a study of cytomegalovirus exposure and HLA in healthy donors. Findings and caveats of the study: A later examination showed that TCR association rates differed by HLA locus, with DRB1 most and HLA-C fewest. For most TCR beta V segments, an earlier analysis put the productive rate at about 90% or about 30% of the time.

The CDR3 covers 14 residues. The germline V gene encodes CDR1 LNHDA and CDR2 SQIVND (reference sequence). V was pared by 4 bases and J by 3 bases, with 12 bases between. The PCR employed 60 Vbeta primers together with 13 Jbeta primers. As originally analysed: Later analysis identified tens of millions of unique TCR beta chains, approximately 11 million shared. Sequenced by immunoSEQ multiplex PCR; TCRdb stores in-frame clones only, minus some. The D gene and trimming were derived from the DNA, and the V and J assignments and clone size from that table. The sample holds around 190,000 clones, over 75% seen once.

This TCR was recovered from a woman aged 25-40 years in good health and CMV-seronegative. The source material was PBMCs. This chain links TRBV19 with TRBJ1-1, with D uncertain. CDR3 in amino acids: CASSTPVEHTEAFF. The CDR3 coding sequence is TGTGCCAGTAGTACCCCAGTTGAACACACTGAAGCTTTCTTT.